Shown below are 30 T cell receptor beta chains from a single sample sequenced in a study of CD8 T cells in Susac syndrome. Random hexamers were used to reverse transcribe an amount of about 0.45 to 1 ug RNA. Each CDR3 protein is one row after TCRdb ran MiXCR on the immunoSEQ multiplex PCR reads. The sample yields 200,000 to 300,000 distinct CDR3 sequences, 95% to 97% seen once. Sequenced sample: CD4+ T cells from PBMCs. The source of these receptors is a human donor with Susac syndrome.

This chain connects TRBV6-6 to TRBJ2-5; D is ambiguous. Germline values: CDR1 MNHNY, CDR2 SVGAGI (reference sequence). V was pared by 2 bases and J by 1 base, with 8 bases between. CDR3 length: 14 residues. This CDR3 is CASSYAQGQETQYF. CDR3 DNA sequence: TGTGCCAGCAGTTACGCTCAAGGCCAAGAGACCCAGTACTTC.

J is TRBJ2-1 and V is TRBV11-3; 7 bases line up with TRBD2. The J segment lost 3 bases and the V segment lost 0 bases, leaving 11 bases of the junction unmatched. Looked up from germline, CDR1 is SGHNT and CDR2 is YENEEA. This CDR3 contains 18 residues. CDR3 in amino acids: CASSLDRLQRGHYNEQFF. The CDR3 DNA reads TGTGCCAGCAGCTTAGATCGGCTCCAGCGGGGCCACTACAATGAGCAGTTCTTC.

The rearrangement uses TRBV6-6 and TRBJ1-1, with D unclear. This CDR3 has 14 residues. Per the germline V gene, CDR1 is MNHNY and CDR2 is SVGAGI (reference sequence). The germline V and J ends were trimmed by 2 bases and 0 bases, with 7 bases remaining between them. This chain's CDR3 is CASSYGLLNTEAFF. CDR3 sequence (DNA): TGTGCCAGCAGTTACGGGCTGTTGAACACTGAAGCTTTCTTT.

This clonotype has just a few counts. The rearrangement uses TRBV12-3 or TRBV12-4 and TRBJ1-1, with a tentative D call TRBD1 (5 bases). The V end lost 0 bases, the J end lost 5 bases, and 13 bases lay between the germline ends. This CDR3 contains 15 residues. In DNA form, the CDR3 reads TGTGCCAGCAGTTTAGCGAGGCAGGGTGGGACTGAAGCTTTCTTT. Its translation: CASSLARQGGTEAFF.

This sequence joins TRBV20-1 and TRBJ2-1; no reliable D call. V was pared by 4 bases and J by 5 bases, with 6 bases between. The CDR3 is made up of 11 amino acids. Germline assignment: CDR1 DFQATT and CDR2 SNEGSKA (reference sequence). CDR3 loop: CSATSDNEQFF. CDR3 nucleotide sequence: TGCAGTGCTACTAGTGACAATGAGCAGTTCTTC.

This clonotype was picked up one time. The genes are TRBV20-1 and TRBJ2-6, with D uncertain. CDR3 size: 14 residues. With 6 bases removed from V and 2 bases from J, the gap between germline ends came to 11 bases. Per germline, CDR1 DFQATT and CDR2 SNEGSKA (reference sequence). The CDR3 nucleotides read TGCAGTGCCAGTCACCATCCTGGGGCCAACGTCCTGACTTTC. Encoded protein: CSASHHPGANVLTF.

In DNA, the CDR3 is TGTGCCAGCAGCCTATTGGACTCAAAGTCCTACAATGAGCAGTTCTTC. Amino acid sequence: CASSLLDSKSYNEQFF. The J gene is TRBJ2-1, the V gene TRBV5-4, with D perhaps TRBD2 (5 bases). Germline loops: CDR1 SGHNT, CDR2 YYREEE (reference sequence). Trimming removed 4 bases at V and 1 base at J, with 15 bases between. This CDR3 spans 16 amino acids.

The CDR3 reads CSVHTGDEQFF. In nucleotides, the CDR3 is TGCAGCGTGCATACGGGGGATGAGCAGTTCTTC. The J gene is TRBJ2-1, the V gene TRBV29-1; possibly TRBD2 for D (6 bases). The CDR3 is 11 amino acids. V gave up 6 bases and J gave up 8 bases, with 11 bases separating them. Germline values: CDR1 SQVTM, CDR2 ANQGSEA.

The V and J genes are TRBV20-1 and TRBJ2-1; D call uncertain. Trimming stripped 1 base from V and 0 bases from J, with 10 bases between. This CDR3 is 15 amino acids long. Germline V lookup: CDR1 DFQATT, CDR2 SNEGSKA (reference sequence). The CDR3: CSARVWQSSYNEQFF. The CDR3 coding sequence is TGCAGTGCTAGAGTCTGGCAAAGCTCCTACAATGAGCAGTTCTTC.

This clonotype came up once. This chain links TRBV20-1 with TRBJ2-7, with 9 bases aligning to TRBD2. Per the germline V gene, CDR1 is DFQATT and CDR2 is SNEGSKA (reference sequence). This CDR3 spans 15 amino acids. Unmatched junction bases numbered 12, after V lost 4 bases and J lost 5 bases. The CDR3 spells CSATRQLGLANEQYF. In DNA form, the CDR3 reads TGCAGTGCTACGAGACAACTAGGACTAGCGAACGAGCAGTACTTC.

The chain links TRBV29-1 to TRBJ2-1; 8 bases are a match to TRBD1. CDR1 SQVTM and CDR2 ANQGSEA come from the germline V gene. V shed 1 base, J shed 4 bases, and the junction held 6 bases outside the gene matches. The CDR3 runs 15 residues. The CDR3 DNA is TGCAGCGTTGAAGGTTCAGGGGGCAGGTACAATGAGCAGTTCTTC. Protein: CSVEGSGGRYNEQFF.

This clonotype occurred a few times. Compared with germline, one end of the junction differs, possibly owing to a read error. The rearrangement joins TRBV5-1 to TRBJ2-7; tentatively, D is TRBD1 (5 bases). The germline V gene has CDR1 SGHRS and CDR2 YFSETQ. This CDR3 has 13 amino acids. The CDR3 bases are TGTGCCAGCAGTTTACGGCAGGGCTACGAGCAGTACTTC. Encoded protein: CASSLRQGYEQYF.

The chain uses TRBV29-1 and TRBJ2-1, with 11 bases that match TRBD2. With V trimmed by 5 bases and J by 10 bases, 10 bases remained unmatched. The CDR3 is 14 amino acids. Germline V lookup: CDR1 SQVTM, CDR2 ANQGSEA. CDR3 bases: TGCAGCGTTACTGTAGCGGGAGGGATCTGGGAGCAGTTCTTC. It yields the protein CSVTVAGGIWEQFF.

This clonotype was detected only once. The CDR3 sequence: CSARFGDQPQHF. The CDR3 nucleotides read TGCAGTGCTAGGTTTGGGGATCAGCCCCAGCATTTT. This rearrangement joins TRBV20-1 to TRBJ1-5; D remains unclear. The germline V gene encodes CDR1 DFQATT and CDR2 SNEGSKA (reference sequence). The V gene lost 3 bases and the J gene lost 5 bases, with 8 bases spanning the gap. The CDR3 is made up of 12 amino acids.

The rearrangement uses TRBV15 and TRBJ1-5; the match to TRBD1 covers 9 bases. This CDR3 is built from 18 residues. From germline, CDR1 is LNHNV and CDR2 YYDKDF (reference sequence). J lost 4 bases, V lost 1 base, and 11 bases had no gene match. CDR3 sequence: CATSRGKGGTGINQPQHF. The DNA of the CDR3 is TGTGCCACCAGCAGAGGAAAGGGCGGGACAGGGATTAATCAGCCCCAGCATTTT. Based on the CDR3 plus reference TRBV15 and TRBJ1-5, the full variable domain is DAMVIQNPRYQVTQFGKPVTLSCSQTLNHNVMYWYQQKSSQAPKLLFHYYDKDFNNEADTPDNFQSRRPNTSFCFLDIRSPGLGDTAMYLCATSRGKGGTGINQPQHFGDGTRLSIL.

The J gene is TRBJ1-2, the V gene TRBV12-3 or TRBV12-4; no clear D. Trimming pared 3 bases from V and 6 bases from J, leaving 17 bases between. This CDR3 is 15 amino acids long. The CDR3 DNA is TGTGCCAGCAGTTTTCCATCCAGGTCTGGCCATGGCTACACCTTC. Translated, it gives CASSFPSRSGHGYTF.

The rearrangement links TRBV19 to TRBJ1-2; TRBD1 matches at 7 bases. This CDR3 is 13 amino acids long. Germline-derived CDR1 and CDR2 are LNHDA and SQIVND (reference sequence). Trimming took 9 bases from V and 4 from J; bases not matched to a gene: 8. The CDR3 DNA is TGTGCCAGCGGGGCCCAGGGGGTCTATGGCTACACCTTC. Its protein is CASGAQGVYGYTF.

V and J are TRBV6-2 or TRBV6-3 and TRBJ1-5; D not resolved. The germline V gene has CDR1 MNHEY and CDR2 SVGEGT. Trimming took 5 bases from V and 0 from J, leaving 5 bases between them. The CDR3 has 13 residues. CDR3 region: CASSRTSNQPQHF. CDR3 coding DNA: TGTGCCAGCAGTCGGACTAGCAATCAGCCCCAGCATTTT.

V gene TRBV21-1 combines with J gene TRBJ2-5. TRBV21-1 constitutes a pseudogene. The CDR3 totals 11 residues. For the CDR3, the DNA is TGTGCCAGCAAGGAACGAGAGACCCAGTACTTC. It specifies CASKERETQYF.

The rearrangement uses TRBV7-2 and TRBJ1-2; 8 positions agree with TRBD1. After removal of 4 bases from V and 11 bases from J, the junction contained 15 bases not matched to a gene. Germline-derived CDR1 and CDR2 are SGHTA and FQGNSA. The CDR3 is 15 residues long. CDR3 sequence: CASSSSRTGKYPYTF. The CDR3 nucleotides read TGTGCCAGCAGCTCATCGAGGACAGGGAAATACCCTTACACCTTC.

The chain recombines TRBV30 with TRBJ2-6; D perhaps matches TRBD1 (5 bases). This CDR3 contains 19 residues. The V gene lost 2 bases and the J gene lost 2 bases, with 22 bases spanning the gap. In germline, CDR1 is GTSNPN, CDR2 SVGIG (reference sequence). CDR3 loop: CAWSPAGKFVSPGANVLTF. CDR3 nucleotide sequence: TGTGCCTGGAGTCCCGCAGGGAAGTTTGTGAGCCCTGGGGCCAACGTCCTGACTTTC.

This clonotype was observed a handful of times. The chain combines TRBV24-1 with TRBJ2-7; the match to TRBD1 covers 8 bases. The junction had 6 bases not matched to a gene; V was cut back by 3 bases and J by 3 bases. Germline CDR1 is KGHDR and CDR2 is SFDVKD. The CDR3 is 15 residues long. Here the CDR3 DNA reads TGTGCCACCAGTGATCCCGGGACAGGTAACTACGAGCAGTACTTC. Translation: CATSDPGTGNYEQYF.

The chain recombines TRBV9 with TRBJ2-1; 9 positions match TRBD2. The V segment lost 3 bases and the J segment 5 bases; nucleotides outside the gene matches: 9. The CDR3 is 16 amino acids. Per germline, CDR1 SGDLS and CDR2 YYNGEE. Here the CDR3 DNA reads TGTGCCAGCAGCGATCGTCTAGCGGGAACGAACAATGAGCAGTTCTTC. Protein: CASSDRLAGTNNEQFF.

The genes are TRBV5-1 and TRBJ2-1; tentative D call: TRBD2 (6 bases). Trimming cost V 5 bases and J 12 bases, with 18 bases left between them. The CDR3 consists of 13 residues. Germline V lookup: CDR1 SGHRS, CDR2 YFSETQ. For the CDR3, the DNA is TGCGCCAGCAGACCCCAGTCGCGGGGCGGGCAGTTCTTC. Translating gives CASRPQSRGGQFF.

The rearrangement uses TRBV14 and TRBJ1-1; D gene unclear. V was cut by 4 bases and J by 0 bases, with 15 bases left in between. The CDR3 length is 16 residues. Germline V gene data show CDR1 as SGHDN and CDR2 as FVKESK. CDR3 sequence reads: CASSPGWPTLNTEAFF. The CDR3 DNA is TGTGCCAGCAGCCCAGGCTGGCCTACCCTGAACACTGAAGCTTTCTTT.

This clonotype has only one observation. CDR3 amino acids: CASGDSGANVLTF. In DNA form, the CDR3 reads TGTGCCAGCGGAGACTCTGGGGCCAACGTCCTGACTTTC. The rearrangement links TRBV12-3 or TRBV12-4 to TRBJ2-6; D not resolved. V lost 8 bases and J lost 0, with 5 bases in between. The CDR3 totals 13 residues.

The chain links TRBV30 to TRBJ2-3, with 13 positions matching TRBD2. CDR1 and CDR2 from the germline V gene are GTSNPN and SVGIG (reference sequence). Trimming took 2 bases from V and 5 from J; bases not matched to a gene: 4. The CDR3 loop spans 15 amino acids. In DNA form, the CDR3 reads TGTGCCTGGAGTACTAGCGGGAGGGCCGGAGATACGCAGTATTTT. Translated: CAWSTSGRAGDTQYF.

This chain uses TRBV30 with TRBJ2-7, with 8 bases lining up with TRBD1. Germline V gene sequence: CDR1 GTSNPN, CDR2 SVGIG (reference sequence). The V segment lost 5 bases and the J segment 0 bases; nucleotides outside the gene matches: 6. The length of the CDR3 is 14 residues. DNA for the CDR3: TGTGCCTGGGCAGACAGGGGTAGCTCCTACGAGCAGTACTTC. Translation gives CAWADRGSSYEQYF.

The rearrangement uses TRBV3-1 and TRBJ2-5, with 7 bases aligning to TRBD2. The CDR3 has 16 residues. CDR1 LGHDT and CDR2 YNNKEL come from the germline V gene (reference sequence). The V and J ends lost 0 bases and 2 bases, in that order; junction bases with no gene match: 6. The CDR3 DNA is TGTGCCAGCAGCCAAGATCAGGGAGGGCAGCAAGAGACCCAGTACTTC. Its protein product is CASSQDQGGQQETQYF.

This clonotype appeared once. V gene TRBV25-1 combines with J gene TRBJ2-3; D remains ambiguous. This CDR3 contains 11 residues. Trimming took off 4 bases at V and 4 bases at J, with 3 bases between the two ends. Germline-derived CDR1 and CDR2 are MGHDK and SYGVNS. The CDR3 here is CASSAADTQYF. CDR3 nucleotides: TGTGCCAGCAGTGCTGCAGATACGCAGTATTTT. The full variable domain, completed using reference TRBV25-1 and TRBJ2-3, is EADIYQTPRYLVIGTGKKITLECSQTMGHDKMYWYQQDPGMELHLIHYSYGVNSTEKGDLSSESTVSRIRTEHFPLTLESARPSHTSQYLCASSAADTQYFGPGTRLTVL.